Listed here are 30 T cell receptor beta chains from one sample, sequenced in a study of identical twins listed by TCRdb under 2016. Library preparation employed 5' RACE. The sequencer was an Illumina HiSeq 2000. The public reads were reprocessed in TCRdb via fastp at Q25 and MiXCR, keeping in-frame beta chains. One record per CDR3 amino acid sequence lists the most common genes and DNA. This sample comprises 700,000 or so distinct CDR3 sequences, 8.6% of them detected only once. The ten biggest clones cover 0.98% of the sample. The same specimen was also included in a second study, on yellow fever vaccine responses in identical twins.

The sequencing sample was made of PBMCs. These receptors were collected from a woman between 18 and 30 years old in good health.

This clonotype was detected a few times. The chain employs TRBV7-3 and TRBJ2-6; D is unclear. The germline V gene encodes CDR1 SGHTA and CDR2 FQGTGA. V was shortened by 4 bases and J by 0 bases, with 13 bases between the two germline ends. The CDR3 is made up of 17 amino acids. The chain's CDR3 is CASSYSRLLSGANVLTF. CDR3 DNA: TGTGCCAGCAGCTACTCTAGACTGCTCTCTGGGGCCAACGTCCTGACTTTC.

This clonotype has a count of ten or more. The V and J genes are TRBV5-6 and TRBJ2-3; no clear D. Trimming removed 4 bases from V and 4 bases from J, with 10 bases in between. The germline gives CDR1 SGHDT, CDR2 YYEEEE. The CDR3 has 13 residues. CDR3 DNA sequence: TGTGCCAGCAGCCTCGTGGTGGCAGATACGCAGTATTTT. Amino acids: CASSLVVADTQYF. The full variable domain, completed using reference TRBV5-6 and TRBJ2-3, is DAGVTQSPTHLIKTRGQQVTLRCSPKSGHDTVSWYQQALGQGPQFIFQYYEEEERQRGNFPDRFSGHQFPNYSSELNVNALLLGDSALYLCASSLVVADTQYFGPGTRLTVL.

This clonotype has a handful of counts. V gene TRBV27 combines with J gene TRBJ1-1; TRBD1 is a possible D gene (5 bases). The length of the CDR3 is 15 residues. Between the trimmed V and J ends, which lost 7 bases and 0 bases, there was a span of 15 bases. The germline CDR1 and CDR2 sequences are MNHEY and SMNVEV (reference sequence). The DNA for the CDR3 is TGTGCCAGCAAGGTGAAGACAGTCATGAACACTGAAGCTTTCTTT. This gives the protein CASKVKTVMNTEAFF.

V is TRBV4-3 and J is TRBJ2-7, with 11 bases identical to TRBD2. This CDR3 contains 16 residues. V gave up 4 bases and J gave up 0 bases; unmatched junction bases: 5. Germline CDR1 and CDR2: LGHNA and YSLEER. The CDR3 DNA follows: TGCGCCAGCAGCCGAACTACTAGCGGGAGCTCCTACGAGCAGTACTTC. This codes for CASSRTTSGSSYEQYF.

This rearrangement joins TRBV2 to TRBJ2-7; D ambiguous. Germline values: CDR1 SNHLY, CDR2 FYNNEI. The CDR3 covers 14 residues. Trimming took off 8 bases at V and 0 bases at J, with 14 bases between the two ends. CDR3 protein: CASLIRWSSYEQYF. In nucleotides, the CDR3 is TGTGCCAGCCTCATTCGGTGGAGCTCCTACGAGCAGTACTTC.

The gene calls are TRBV6-5 and TRBJ2-1, with a weak D call TRBD2 (6 bases). Germline CDR1 reads MNHEY; CDR2 reads SVGAGI. The V and J ends lost 2 bases and 2 bases respectively, with 19 bases between them. This CDR3 spans 18 amino acids. The CDR3 DNA is TGTGCCAGCAGTTACGGTTTCGACGTCGGGGGTCCCTACAATGAGCAGTTCTTC. Translated: CASSYGFDVGGPYNEQFF.

CDR3 bases: TGTGCCAGCAACGCCGGCAAGGGAGTCGGGAACACTGAAGCTTTCTTT. Translated: CASNAGKGVGNTEAFF. The rearrangement joins TRBV7-9 to TRBJ1-1; no reliable D call. The V end was cut by 7 bases, the J end by 1 base, with 19 bases between. The CDR3 has 16 amino acids. In germline, CDR1 is SEHNR, CDR2 FQNEAQ (reference sequence).

This clonotype was seen repeatedly, ten times or more. The V call is TRBV12-3 or TRBV12-4, the J call TRBJ2-1, with D perhaps TRBD1 (6 bases). CDR3 length equals 14 residues. V lost 6 bases, J lost 8 bases, and 17 bases lay in between. Here the CDR3 DNA reads TGTGCCAGCAGACTCCTACAGGGCCCCCATGAGCAGTTCTTC. Amino acids: CASRLLQGPHEQFF.

This clonotype was observed a handful of times. J is TRBJ2-2 and V is TRBV15, with D possibly being TRBD1 or TRBD2 (5 bases each). CDR1 and CDR2 from the germline V gene are LNHNV and YYDKDF (reference sequence). This CDR3 has 14 residues. Deletions cut 5 bases from V and 6 bases from J, with 13 bases between. For the CDR3, the DNA is TGTGCCACCAGCGGGGCAGGGCGGGCCGGGGAGCTGTTTTTT. This translates into CATSGAGRAGELFF.

The chain links TRBV29-1 to TRBJ2-7, with D uncertain. CDR1 and CDR2 (germline): SQVTM, ANQGSEA. There are 13 residues in the CDR3. Trimming removed 0 bases at V and 5 bases at J, with 11 bases between. CDR3 coding DNA: TGCAGCGTTGAAGATCTTGACGAGGACGAGCAGTACTTC. As protein: CSVEDLDEDEQYF.

The gene calls are TRBV12-3 or TRBV12-4 and TRBJ2-3, with D perhaps matching TRBD1 (5 bases). V was pared by 5 bases and J by 4 bases, with 10 bases between. This CDR3 comprises 13 residues. CDR3 sequence: CASSQGPADTQYF. CDR3 DNA sequence: TGTGCCAGCAGTCAGGGCCCGGCAGATACGCAGTATTTT.

V usage is TRBV18 and J usage is TRBJ2-1, with D possibly matching TRBD2 (6 bases). Germline values: CDR1 KGHSH, CDR2 LQKENI. The CDR3 is 15 amino acids. The V end lost 3 bases, the J end lost 1 base, and 10 bases lay between the germline ends. In nucleotides, the CDR3 is TGTGCCAGCTCACCCGAAGGAGGGTCCTACAATGAGCAGTTCTTC. This codes for CASSPEGGSYNEQFF.

This clonotype was seen many times. The DNA of the CDR3 is TGTGCCAGCAGCCAAGGACTGAACACCGGGGAGCTGTTTTTT. Protein product: CASSQGLNTGELFF. The V call is TRBV14, the J call TRBJ2-2; no clear D. The CDR3 runs 14 residues. Deletions cut 1 base from V and 1 base from J, with 4 bases between. Per germline, CDR1 SGHDN and CDR2 FVKESK.

This chain links TRBV28 with TRBJ2-2; possible D gene TRBD1, 6 bases. The V end was cut by 10 bases, the J end by 4 bases, with 16 bases between. This CDR3 is built from 14 residues. Germline CDR1 and CDR2: MDHEN and SYDVKM. In DNA form, the CDR3 reads TGTGCCACCCTCCCCGGGACAATCACCGGGGAGCTGTTTTTT. The encoded protein is CATLPGTITGELFF.

This clonotype was counted at least ten times. The chain employs TRBV12-3 or TRBV12-4 and TRBJ1-5, with D maybe TRBD1 (5 bases). The CDR3 sequence is 17 residues long. V lost 5 bases, J lost 4 bases, and 21 bases lay in between. The CDR3 coding sequence is TGTGCCAGCAGTCCACAATGGGGCCTTCAAGGGAATCAGCCCCAGCATTTT. Protein product: CASSPQWGLQGNQPQHF.

The V call is TRBV11-2, the J call TRBJ2-6, with D hard to call. Trimming shortened V by 5 bases and J by 0 bases, and 14 bases separated the two germline ends. Germline-derived CDR1 and CDR2 are SGHAT and FQNNGV. The CDR3 has 17 amino acids. The CDR3 loop reads CASSPHVTGSGANVLTF. CDR3 bases: TGTGCCAGCAGCCCGCACGTTACGGGCTCTGGGGCCAACGTCCTGACTTTC.

This CDR3 is CASSPRQGEETYEQYF. The CDR3 nucleotides read TGTGCCAGCTCACCCCGACAGGGGGAGGAAACCTACGAGCAGTACTTC. The chain links TRBV18 to TRBJ2-7; 9 bases are shared with TRBD1. The trim removed 3 bases at V and 2 bases at J, leaving 8 bases unmatched. Germline lookup yields CDR1 KGHSH and CDR2 LQKENI. The CDR3 consists of 16 residues.

The chain recombines TRBV20-1 with TRBJ1-5, with D tentatively TRBD1 (6 bases). This CDR3 comprises 12 residues. With 6 bases removed from V and 6 bases from J, the gap between germline ends came to 12 bases. Germline V gives CDR1 DFQATT, CDR2 SNEGSKA (reference sequence). The CDR3 is CSATDSGQPQHF. DNA for the CDR3: TGCAGTGCCACGGACAGTGGTCAGCCCCAGCATTTT.

The table lists this clonotype with many counts. The V call is TRBV7-9, the J call TRBJ2-7; 13 nucleotides align to TRBD2. The CDR3 covers 14 residues. Trimming at V came to 5 bases and at J to 2 bases, leaving 0 bases not matched to a gene. CDR1 is SEHNR and CDR2 is FQNEAQ in the germline V gene (reference sequence). DNA for the CDR3: TGTGCCAGCAGCACTAGCGGGGGGGCCTACGAGCAGTACTTC. Residues: CASSTSGGAYEQYF.

The table lists this clonotype with a few counts. This sequence joins TRBV20-1 and TRBJ1-1; 8 nucleotides line up with TRBD1. With 5 bases clipped from V and 5 bases from J, the junction kept 10 bases outside the gene matches. The CDR3 length is 14 residues. Germline V gives CDR1 DFQATT, CDR2 SNEGSKA (reference sequence). CDR3 nucleotides: TGCAGTGCTCGGCGCCCAGGGGGCCGGACTGAAGCTTTCTTT. Its protein product is CSARRPGGRTEAFF.

The chain employs TRBV5-1 and TRBJ2-5; D uncertain. Trimming took off 6 bases at V and 5 bases at J, with 8 bases between the two ends. The germline CDR1 and CDR2 sequences are SGHRS and YFSETQ. The CDR3 is 11 amino acids. The CDR3 nucleotides read TGCGCCAGCAAGGTAACGGAGACCCAGTACTTC. Translating it yields CASKVTETQYF.

The J gene is TRBJ2-1, the V gene TRBV7-8; 8 bases align to TRBD2. The CDR3 extends over 15 amino acids. V trimming: 5 bases; J trimming: 3 bases; junction bases outside the gene matches: 6. Germline lookup yields CDR1 SGHVS and CDR2 FQNEAQ. In DNA, the CDR3 is TGTGCCAGCAGCCCAGAAGCGGGAGTCTACAATGAGCAGTTCTTC. Protein product: CASSPEAGVYNEQFF.

This clonotype was counted at least ten times. The chain has TRBV6-2 or TRBV6-3 and TRBJ1-1; 9 bases match TRBD1. Germline V CDR1 and CDR2: MNHEY, SVGEGT. The length of the CDR3 is 16 residues. The junction had 8 bases not matched to a gene; V was cut back by 5 bases and J by 1 base. This CDR3 reads CASSPWTGASNTEAFF. For the CDR3, the DNA is TGTGCCAGCAGTCCTTGGACAGGGGCTTCGAACACTGAAGCTTTCTTT.

This clonotype turned up a few times. The rearrangement uses TRBV27 and TRBJ1-1; weak D call: TRBD1 (5 bases). V was trimmed by 6 bases and J by 5 bases, leaving 16 bases between them. CDR1 MNHEY and CDR2 SMNVEV come from the germline V gene (reference sequence). This CDR3 spans 14 amino acids. In nucleotides, the CDR3 is TGTGCCAGCAGCTCCCCGGGGGTGGCGACTGAAGCTTTCTTT. It encodes CASSSPGVATEAFF.

The J gene is TRBJ2-1, the V gene TRBV5-1; TRBD2 matches at 14 bases. The CDR3 length is 17 residues. Per germline, CDR1 SGHRS and CDR2 YFSETQ. Trimming removed 2 bases from V and 6 bases from J; junction bases left unmatched: 7. In DNA form, the CDR3 reads TGCGCCAGCAGCTTTGGGACTAGCGGGAGCACGGGCAATGAGCAGTTCTTC. Its protein is CASSFGTSGSTGNEQFF.

This clonotype occurred a few times. V usage is TRBV7-6 and J usage is TRBJ2-7, with TRBD2 matching over 8 bases. The CDR3 is made up of 14 amino acids. CDR1 SGHVS and CDR2 FNYEAQ come from the germline V gene. The V segment lost 2 bases and the J segment 6 bases; nucleotides outside the gene matches: 6. In DNA, the CDR3 is TGTGCCAGCAGCTTATCCGGGGGGGCCGGCGAGCAGTACTTC. Its protein is CASSLSGGAGEQYF.

This clonotype was observed many times. J is TRBJ2-5 and V is TRBV5-1; D call uncertain. The CDR3 sequence is 12 residues long. Germline CDR1 is SGHRS and CDR2 is YFSETQ. The V and J ends lost 1 base and 3 bases respectively, with 4 bases between them. The CDR3 DNA reads as TGCGCCAGCAGCTTGCCAGAAGAGACCCAGTACTTC. Protein product: CASSLPEETQYF.

This clonotype was counted many times. The CDR3 DNA sequence: TGTGCCATCAGTGAGCGCGAGGGACAGGTTTCCTACAATGAGCAGTTCTTC. It encodes CAISEREGQVSYNEQFF. The rearrangement links TRBV10-3 to TRBJ2-1, with 8 bases matching TRBD1. Germline assignment: CDR1 ENHRY and CDR2 SYGVKD. This CDR3 region has 17 residues. Losses at the gene ends were 2 bases for V and 1 base for J; bases not matched to a gene: 7.

The chain joins TRBV29-1 to TRBJ2-3; D gene ambiguous. Germline V CDR1 and CDR2: SQVTM, ANQGSEA. V lost 4 bases, J lost 2 bases, and 13 bases lay in between. The CDR3 is 14 residues long. In nucleotides, the CDR3 is TGCAGCGTTGTTGTCAATTCGGCCACAGATACGCAGTATTTT. This sequence encodes CSVVVNSATDTQYF.

In this sample, this clonotype turned up a few times. The DNA is left out, because the CDR3 cannot be placed on it with certainty; the CDR3 is given as TCRdb lists it. V usage is TRBV7-2 and J usage is TRBJ2-7; TRBD1 is taken as the D call from the table, unchecked against the DNA. Germline loops: CDR1 SGHTA, CDR2 FQGNSA. The CDR3 comprises 16 residues, both ends counted. The CDR3 reads CASSLVVFGSGTGSYF.